A selection of T cell receptor beta chains follows, all from one sample in a study of blood T cells in healthy people across ages. MiXCR, applied by TCRdb to the 5' RACE reads, yields one record per CDR3 protein. The sample yields about 680,000 distinct CDR3 sequences, around 49% seen once. The sequencing sample was made of blood. The receptor source for this set is a woman aged 60 to 75 in good health. CDR3s include the opening cysteine and the closing phenylalanine or tryptophan.

v_call | cdr3_aa
TRBV7-2 | CASSRTGPLWYEQYF
TRBV4-1 | CASSQDRQEYNEQFF
TRBV14 | CASSQDMRALGQYNEQYF
TRBV4-1 | CASSQVRGYSPLHF
TRBV29-1 | CSIAHASGDIQYF
TRBV11-2 | CASSSGISGYTF
TRBV15 | CATSRDSMAGELFF
TRBV4-3 | CASSQALAGGETQYF
TRBV12-3/TRBV12-4 | CASSVNSGTQETQYF
TRBV27 | CASSLESGQGYGYTF
TRBV4-2 | CASSQERDRAYEQYF
TRBV20-1 | CSAFSPSSYEQYF
TRBV4-2 | CASSQGEGGRIANEQYF
TRBV7-2 | CASNRNTGELFF
TRBV7-8 | CASSRSRQGAIVNTEAFF
TRBV11-3 | CASSPGTGGKTQYF
TRBV20-1 | CSARAQLGYGYTF
TRBV7-3 | CASSLTRLHEQYF
TRBV6-6 | CASSPGREPHF
TRBV4-2 | CASSQDHVGSGANVLTF
TRBV4-3 | CASSRTVSGSGDYEQYF
TRBV27 | CASSLQQRRGTQYF
TRBV2 | CASSERGTSYNSPLHF
TRBV25-1 | CASSPTGTGGGGYTF
TRBV20-1 | CSALQGGSNQPQHF
TRBV11-1 | CASSLEGTSRETQYF
TRBV4-3 | CASSPRDSGYTDTQYF
TRBV5-6 | CASSLDIPQETQYF
TRBV20-1 | CSARDRTNLGQFF
TRBV5-4 | CATVIAGGNEQFF